These 17 T cell receptor beta chains originate from one sample sequenced in a study of technical replicates of blood from a handful of donors. Assay used: immunoSEQ multiplex PCR; TCRdb lists only in-frame clones, some missing. Counted here are 60,000 to 70,000 clones, about 98% occurring once; the ten biggest clones make up around 0.15%. Sequencing was carried out using T cells isolated from PBMCs. These receptors originate from a human donor in good health.

The genes are TRBV5-1 and TRBJ2-3, with a possible D match to TRBD1 (5 bases). Germline V gene sequence: CDR1 SGHRS, CDR2 YFSETQ. The ends were cut back, 2 bases at V and 4 bases at J, with 8 bases in the middle. CDR3 length: 13 residues. The CDR3 DNA reads TGCGCCAGCAGCTTTCCAGGGCCAGATACGCAGTATTTT. This sequence encodes CASSFPGPDTQYF. Supplemented by reference TRBV5-1 and TRBJ2-3, the full variable domain reads KAGVTQTPRYLIKTRGQQVTLSCSPISGHRSVSWYQQTPGQGLQFLFEYFSETQRNKGNFPGRFSGRQFSNSRSEMNVSTLELGDSALYLCASSFPGPDTQYFGPGTRLTVL.

The chain is built from TRBV27 and TRBJ2-7; 9 bases are shared with TRBD1. CDR3 length: 15 residues. The germline gives CDR1 MNHEY, CDR2 SMNVEV (reference sequence). J gave up 1 base and V 6 bases, and 7 bases lay outside the gene matches. The CDR3 is CASSRLTGGSYEQYF. CDR3 nucleotide sequence: TGTGCCAGCAGCCGCCTGACAGGGGGGTCCTACGAGCAGTACTTC.

The genes are TRBV7-2 and TRBJ1-1; D not certain. The length of the CDR3 is 13 residues. Trimming removed 2 bases from V and 2 bases from J, with 6 bases in between. CDR1 SGHTA and CDR2 FQGNSA come from the germline V gene. For the CDR3, the DNA is TGTGCCAGCAGCTTAAGGAGCAACACTGAAGCTTTCTTT. Residues: CASSLRSNTEAFF. Based on the CDR3 plus reference TRBV7-2 and TRBJ1-1, the full variable domain is GAGVSQSPSNKVTEKGKDVELRCDPISGHTALYWYRQSLGQGLEFLIYFQGNSAPDKSGLPSDRFSAERTGGSVSTLTIQRTQQEDSAVYLCASSLRSNTEAFFGQGTRLTVV.

This chain links TRBV18 with TRBJ2-7; D is perhaps TRBD1 (6 bases). This CDR3 has 14 residues. Trimming removed 3 bases at V and 1 base at J, with 10 bases between. Per the germline V gene, CDR1 is KGHSH and CDR2 is LQKENI. DNA of the CDR3: TGTGCCAGCTCACCGGGGCAGGGGTCCTACGAGCAGTACTTC. Amino acids: CASSPGQGSYEQYF.

The chain is built from TRBV7-3 and TRBJ1-2; the match to TRBD1 covers 7 bases. Germline V gene lookup returns CDR1 SGHTA and CDR2 FQGTGA. V was clipped by 1 base and J by 3 bases; unmatched bases: 8. The CDR3 length is 16 residues. The CDR3 protein is CASSLNPRDSDYGYTF. As DNA, the CDR3 is TGTGCCAGCAGCTTAAACCCTCGGGACAGCGACTATGGCTACACCTTC.

J is TRBJ1-1 and V is TRBV5-1; weak D call: TRBD1 (6 bases). Germline V lookup: CDR1 SGHRS, CDR2 YFSETQ. V was cut by 0 bases and J by 3 bases, with 15 bases left in between. This CDR3 is 16 amino acids long. CDR3 sequence: CASSLGTGYGDTEAFF. CDR3 in DNA: TGCGCCAGCAGCTTGGGCACAGGGTATGGGGACACTGAAGCTTTCTTT.

This clone was counted a single time. The chain is built from TRBV7-2 and TRBJ2-7; 8 bases map to TRBD2. This CDR3 is built from 15 residues. The trim removed 0 bases at V and 5 bases at J, leaving 6 bases unmatched. Germline-derived CDR1 and CDR2 are SGHTA and FQGNSA. CDR3 loop: CASSLAAGDYNEQYF. The CDR3 DNA sequence: TGTGCCAGCAGCTTAGCAGCGGGAGACTACAACGAGCAGTACTTC.

This clone was observed a few times. This chain connects TRBV7-9 to TRBJ2-3; D not certain. V lost 2 bases, J lost 0 bases, and 6 bases lay in between. This CDR3 is 14 amino acids long. In germline, CDR1 is SEHNR, CDR2 FQNEAQ (reference sequence). CDR3 sequence reads: CASSLWPSTDTQYF. CDR3 DNA sequence: TGTGCCAGCAGCTTATGGCCTAGCACAGATACGCAGTATTTT.

The V call is TRBV10-3, the J call TRBJ1-1; TRBD1 matches at 7 bases. Trimming at V came to 11 bases and at J to 4 bases, leaving 16 bases not matched to a gene. Germline CDR1 and CDR2: ENHRY and SYGVKD. The CDR3 extends over 15 amino acids. DNA for the CDR3: TGTGCCGCTACAGGGGATATACGCCGCGGCACTGAAGCTTTCTTT. As protein: CAATGDIRRGTEAFF.

This chain uses TRBV13 with TRBJ1-1, with D perhaps TRBD1 (5 bases). The V end was cut by 4 bases, the J end by 1 base, with 7 bases between. Per the germline V gene, CDR1 is PRHDT and CDR2 is FYEKMQ (reference sequence). CDR3 length: 13 amino acids. The CDR3 protein is CASSSGQNTEAFF. Written as DNA, the CDR3 is TGTGCCAGCAGCTCCGGACAGAACACTGAAGCTTTCTTT.

The V and J genes are TRBV28 and TRBJ1-3; D not resolved. With 3 bases removed from V and 1 base from J, the gap between germline ends came to 10 bases. The CDR3 contains 15 residues. CDR1 is MDHEN and CDR2 is SYDVKM in the germline V gene. DNA of the CDR3: TGTGCCAGCAGTTTGGCAGTATGGTCTGGAAACACCATATATTTT. Encoded protein: CASSLAVWSGNTIYF.

The chain is built from TRBV6-1 and TRBJ2-7; D ambiguous. This CDR3 contains 13 residues. CDR1 is MNHNS, CDR2 SASEGT, per germline. With 1 base removed from V and 6 bases from J, the gap between germline ends came to 10 bases. Written as DNA, the CDR3 is TGTGCCAGCAGTGAAGGCGACATGGGCGAGCAGTACTTC. This sequence encodes CASSEGDMGEQYF.

The V call is TRBV5-1, the J call TRBJ2-5, with D possibly being TRBD1 (6 bases). Trimming removed 4 bases at V and 2 bases at J, with 15 bases between. Germline V gene sequence: CDR1 SGHRS, CDR2 YFSETQ. CDR3 length: 15 amino acids. CDR3 nucleotide sequence: TGCGCCAGCAGCCCATCACTGGACAGACAAGAGACCCAGTACTTC. Its translation: CASSPSLDRQETQYF.

The chain joins TRBV25-1 to TRBJ2-1; 9 nucleotides agree with TRBD2. This CDR3 contains 17 residues. The V gene end was trimmed by 0 bases and the J gene end by 2 bases; junction bases not matched to a gene: 5. The V gene's germline CDR1 is MGHDK and CDR2 SYGVNS. The CDR3: CASSEYLLAGAYNEQFF. CDR3 nucleotide sequence: TGTGCCAGCAGTGAATACCTTTTAGCGGGGGCCTACAATGAGCAGTTCTTC.

V and J are TRBV11-3 and TRBJ2-7; no firm D call. V was shortened by 1 base and J by 4 bases, with 11 bases between the two germline ends. Germline V gives CDR1 SGHNT, CDR2 YENEEA. The CDR3 runs 14 residues. CDR3 in amino acids: CASSLAHPGYEQYF. In DNA form, the CDR3 reads TGTGCCAGCAGCTTAGCCCATCCGGGTTACGAGCAGTACTTC.

The chain uses TRBV28 and TRBJ1-2; D gene ambiguous. The CDR3 length is 15 residues. V lost 3 bases to trimming and J lost 0 bases, with 11 bases between them. Germline V gene lookup returns CDR1 MDHEN and CDR2 SYDVKM. The CDR3: CASSLDPGANYGYTF. The CDR3 DNA sequence: TGTGCCAGCAGTTTGGATCCGGGTGCTAACTATGGCTACACCTTC.

The rearrangement uses TRBV27 and TRBJ2-1, with 14 nucleotides matching TRBD2. CDR1 is MNHEY, CDR2 SMNVEV, per germline (reference sequence). After removal of 6 bases from V and 10 bases from J, the junction contained 2 bases not matched to a gene. The CDR3 loop spans 13 amino acids. The CDR3 nucleotides are TGTGCCAGCAGGTGGACTAGCGGGAGGGAGCAGTTCTTC. This sequence encodes CASRWTSGREQFF.